Below, 25 T cell receptor beta chains from the same sample are listed, as sequenced in a study of T cells after yellow fever vaccination. TCRdb fed the 5' RACE reads into MiXCR, producing one record per CDR3 protein. The table lists 300,000 to 400,000 distinct CDR3 sequences, approximately 12% of them singletons. The input for sequencing was CD4+ T cells sorted from PBMCs, taken 45 days after the yellow fever booster vaccination. These receptor sequences come from a man between 18 and 29 years old who received the YFV17D yellow fever vaccine.

This clonotype has only a few counts. The gene calls are TRBV12-3 or TRBV12-4 and TRBJ1-2; D is ambiguous. V lost 2 bases to trimming and J lost 6 bases, with 16 bases between them. This CDR3 is built from 15 residues. CDR3 sequence reads: CASSLRSGVGDGYTF. The CDR3 nucleotides are TGTGCCAGCAGTTTAAGATCAGGAGTAGGTGATGGCTACACCTTC.

The CDR3, as DNA: TGTGCCAGCAGCTTAGATCGCCGGGTAGAGATGGGGGAGCTGTTTTTT. This codes for CASSLDRRVEMGELFF. This chain joins TRBV11-2 and TRBJ2-2; D remains ambiguous. The CDR3 is 16 amino acids. V was pared by 0 bases and J by 8 bases, with 16 bases between. Germline CDR1 SGHAT, CDR2 FQNNGV.

This clonotype was found once. The chain is built from TRBV5-1 and TRBJ2-3; D may correspond to TRBD1 or TRBD2 (7 bases each). This CDR3 region has 15 residues. V lost 0 bases to trimming and J lost 7 bases, with 15 bases between them. Germline V gene data show CDR1 as SGHRS and CDR2 as YFSETQ. The CDR3 nucleotides are TGCGCCAGCAGCTTGGTGACAGGGAGGGTTAATACGCAGTATTTT. Residues: CASSLVTGRVNTQYF. Using reference TRBV5-1 and TRBJ2-3 for the parts outside the CDR3, the full variable domain is KAGVTQTPRYLIKTRGQQVTLSCSPISGHRSVSWYQQTPGQGLQFLFEYFSETQRNKGNFPGRFSGRQFSNSRSEMNVSTLELGDSALYLCASSLVTGRVNTQYFGPGTRLTVL.

This chain joins TRBV20-1 and TRBJ1-5; a possible D gene is TRBD1 (6 bases). The germline V gene encodes CDR1 DFQATT and CDR2 SNEGSKA (reference sequence). V dropped 6 bases and J dropped 3 bases, with 18 bases sitting between them. This CDR3 region has 15 residues. This chain's CDR3 is CSARPRGSHNQPQHF. The CDR3, as DNA: TGCAGTGCCAGACCCAGGGGAAGTCACAATCAGCCCCAGCATTTT.

J is TRBJ2-2 and V is TRBV7-6; the match to TRBD1 covers 8 bases. Germline V gene lookup returns CDR1 SGHVS and CDR2 FNYEAQ. J lost 1 base, V lost 5 bases, and 6 bases had no gene match. This CDR3 is 16 amino acids long. CDR3 bases: TGTGCCAGCAGCAACCTGGACAGGGAGAACACCGGGGAGCTGTTTTTT. Its translation is CASSNLDRENTGELFF.

This clonotype occurred a few times. The genes are TRBV5-4 and TRBJ2-3, with 8 bases aligning to TRBD2. CDR1 and CDR2 (germline): SGHNT, YYREEE (reference sequence). After removal of 4 bases from V and 5 bases from J, the junction contained 9 bases not matched to a gene. CDR3 length equals 15 residues. CDR3 DNA: TGTGCCAGCAGCGCTCCGGGACTAGGACAAGATACGCAGTATTTT. Protein sequence: CASSAPGLGQDTQYF.

This clonotype was seen only a few times. The chain joins TRBV6-5 to TRBJ1-6; D is unresolved. CDR3 size: 13 residues. Germline-derived CDR1 and CDR2 are MNHEY and SVGAGI. V shed 6 bases and J shed 10 bases, with 13 bases lying between them. The CDR3 reads CASRLIDQSPLHF. The CDR3 bases are TGTGCCAGCAGGTTGATCGACCAATCACCCCTCCACTTT.

This clonotype came up a few times. The chain links TRBV20-1 to TRBJ2-5, with 11 bases identical to TRBD2. Germline CDR1 DFQATT, CDR2 SNEGSKA (reference sequence). The length of the CDR3 is 18 residues. The junction had 11 bases not matched to a gene; V was cut back by 0 bases and J by 2 bases. The CDR3 DNA sequence: TGCAGTGCTAGAGATTGGCTAGCGGGGGGCGACCTTCAAGAGACCCAGTACTTC. Translated, it gives CSARDWLAGGDLQETQYF.

V gene TRBV6-2 or TRBV6-3 combines with J gene TRBJ1-5; D is ambiguous. V was trimmed by 2 bases and J by 0 bases, leaving 11 bases between them. In germline, CDR1 is MNHEY, CDR2 SVGEGT. The CDR3 covers 16 residues. CDR3 residues: CASSYRGSDSNQPQHF. The CDR3 DNA reads as TGTGCCAGCAGTTACCGCGGATCGGATAGCAATCAGCCCCAGCATTTT.

This clonotype appeared a few times. This rearrangement joins TRBV11-2 to TRBJ1-4, with TRBD1 as a possible D gene (6 bases). This CDR3 is 18 amino acids long. Germline values: CDR1 SGHAT, CDR2 FQNNGV. Trimming took 5 bases from V and 6 from J, leaving 25 bases between them. CDR3 sequence (DNA): TGTGCCAGCAGCACGACCCTCAGGGCACAGGGTAGTGATGAAAAACTGTTTTTT. Translating it yields CASSTTLRAQGSDEKLFF. The variable domain in full, completed from reference TRBV11-2 and TRBJ1-4, reads EAGVAQSPRYKIIEKRQSVAFWCNPISGHATLYWYQQILGQGPKLLIQFQNNGVVDDSQLPKDRFSAERLKGVDSTLKIQPAKLEDSAVYLCASSTTLRAQGSDEKLFFGSGTQLSVL.

The sample holds a few counts of this clonotype. The chain couples TRBV20-1 to TRBJ2-3; D is unclear. This CDR3 spans 15 amino acids. Trimming took 6 bases from V and 0 from J, leaving 16 bases between them. The V gene's germline CDR1 is DFQATT and CDR2 SNEGSKA (reference sequence). The CDR3 spells CSALTGSSSTDTQYF. The CDR3 DNA follows: TGCAGTGCGCTAACCGGGTCCTCTAGCACAGATACGCAGTATTTT.

The chain combines TRBV5-5 with TRBJ2-1; 15 positions match TRBD2. V gave up 4 bases and J gave up 6 bases; unmatched junction bases: 14. The CDR3 has 19 amino acids. CDR1 SGHKS and CDR2 YYEKEE come from the germline V gene (reference sequence). CDR3 bases: TGTGCCAGCAGCGACCCCGGTGGGACTAGCGGGGGGCCTAGCAATGAGCAGTTCTTC. It is translated as CASSDPGGTSGGPSNEQFF. The whole variable domain, remainder taken from reference TRBV5-5 and TRBJ2-1, is DAGVTQSPTHLIKTRGQQVTLRCSPISGHKSVSWYQQVLGQGPQFIFQYYEKEERGRGNFPDRFSARQFPNYSSELNVNALLLGDSALYLCASSDPGGTSGGPSNEQFFGPGTRLTVL.

This clonotype has just a few counts. V and J are TRBV12-3 or TRBV12-4 and TRBJ2-6; 7 nucleotides align to TRBD2. CDR3 size: 16 residues. J was trimmed by 5 bases and V by 6 bases; bases with no gene match: 10. The CDR3: CASSLLMGGWANVLTF. Here the CDR3 DNA reads TGTGCCAGCAGCCTTCTAATGGGGGGGTGGGCCAACGTCCTGACTTTC.

V is TRBV7-2 and J is TRBJ2-5; no definite D call. The germline V gene encodes CDR1 SGHTA and CDR2 FQGNSA. V was trimmed by 5 bases and J by 5 bases, leaving 12 bases between them. This CDR3 is 13 amino acids long. CDR3 amino acids: CASSPPFRETQYF. DNA for the CDR3: TGTGCCAGCAGCCCGCCTTTTCGGGAGACCCAGTACTTC.

The chain is built from TRBV7-6 and TRBJ1-1; no clear D. Deletions cut 7 bases from V and 2 bases from J, with 11 bases between. CDR1 is SGHVS and CDR2 is FNYEAQ in the germline V gene. The CDR3 length is 13 residues. CDR3 region: CASTRQTNTEAFF. The CDR3 DNA reads TGTGCCAGCACCCGGCAGACCAACACTGAAGCTTTCTTT.

The genes are TRBV2 and TRBJ2-5, with a weak D call TRBD1 (6 bases). Trimming stripped 5 bases from V and 4 bases from J, with 17 bases between. The CDR3 consists of 15 residues. The germline V gene has CDR1 SNHLY and CDR2 FYNNEI. The CDR3 spells CASSRPATRGETQYF. CDR3 nucleotides: TGTGCCAGCAGTCGCCCGGCTACCAGGGGAGAGACCCAGTACTTC.

This clonotype was counted a few times. V is TRBV7-8 and J is TRBJ2-3; either TRBD1 or TRBD2 may supply D (6 bases each). Looked up from germline, CDR1 is SGHVS and CDR2 is FQNEAQ. This CDR3 spans 13 amino acids. V lost 1 base and J 7 bases, leaving 9 bases between the germline ends. The CDR3 region has the DNA TGTGCCAGCAGCTTAGTAGGGGGGTATACGCAGTATTTT. Its protein product is CASSLVGGYTQYF.

This clonotype was detected ten times or more. The chain is built from TRBV20-1 and TRBJ2-1; 9 bases map to TRBD2. The germline V gene encodes CDR1 DFQATT and CDR2 SNEGSKA (reference sequence). The CDR3 runs 15 residues. V shed 6 bases, J shed 5 bases, and the junction held 11 bases outside the gene matches. The CDR3 sequence is CSAPVAGDRDNEQFF. CDR3 in DNA: TGCAGTGCGCCAGTAGCGGGGGATCGTGACAATGAGCAGTTCTTC.

The rearrangement links TRBV6-6 to TRBJ1-3; D may be TRBD1 (5 bases). This CDR3 is built from 18 residues. Per the germline V gene, CDR1 is MNHNY and CDR2 is SVGAGI (reference sequence). V was clipped by 0 bases and J by 0 bases, with 15 bases between them. The CDR3 region has the DNA TGTGCCAGCAGTTACTCCTCCCCAGGGAGCCGCTCTGGAAACACCATATATTTT. Its translation is CASSYSSPGSRSGNTIYF.

This clonotype was found many times. The gene calls are TRBV6-2 or TRBV6-3 and TRBJ2-5, with D perhaps given as TRBD1 or TRBD2 (5 bases each). This CDR3 has 15 amino acids. In germline, CDR1 is MNHEY, CDR2 SVGEGT. With 6 bases removed from V and 5 bases from J, the gap between germline ends came to 19 bases. Written as DNA, the CDR3 is TGTGCCAGCAGCAAGAGGGATTTCTGGGGGGAGACCCAGTACTTC. Translation gives CASSKRDFWGETQYF.

This chain connects TRBV27 to TRBJ1-2, with D unclear. This CDR3 comprises 15 residues. The germline V and J ends were trimmed by 5 bases and 0 bases, with 13 bases remaining between them. Germline V gives CDR1 MNHEY, CDR2 SMNVEV (reference sequence). CDR3: CASSPFQASNYGYTF. The CDR3 DNA sequence: TGTGCCAGCAGTCCATTCCAGGCGTCTAACTATGGCTACACCTTC.

This rearrangement joins TRBV2 to TRBJ2-7, with a weak D call TRBD2 (6 bases). The CDR3 consists of 12 residues. The V and J ends lost 3 bases and 3 bases respectively, with 6 bases between them. Germline lookup yields CDR1 SNHLY and CDR2 FYNNEI. The CDR3, as DNA: TGTGCCAGCAGTGAGGGGGGCTACGAGCAGTACGTC. It is translated as CASSEGGYEQYV.

This clonotype showed up many times. The chain joins TRBV3-1 to TRBJ2-1, with D hard to call. The CDR3 runs to 13 residues. Trimming pared 4 bases from V and 3 bases from J, leaving 7 bases between. CDR1 is LGHDT and CDR2 is YNNKEL in the germline V gene (reference sequence). CDR3: CASSLMGYNEQFF. In nucleotides, the CDR3 is TGTGCCAGCAGCCTAATGGGCTACAATGAGCAGTTCTTC.

This clonotype was recorded a few times. The V call is TRBV9, the J call TRBJ2-5; 7 bases line up with TRBD1. Germline V CDR1 and CDR2: SGDLS, YYNGEE. CDR3 size: 14 residues. V lost 0 bases to trimming and J lost 4 bases; unmatched junction nucleotides: 3. CDR3 coding DNA: TGTGCCAGCAGCGTAGACAGGGGCCCAGAGACCCAGTACTTC. It is translated as CASSVDRGPETQYF.

The gene calls are TRBV5-1 and TRBJ2-3; 8 positions match TRBD2. Germline V gene data show CDR1 as SGHRS and CDR2 as YFSETQ. The CDR3 has 15 residues. Trimming at V came to 1 base and at J to 4 bases, leaving 5 bases not matched to a gene. CDR3 region: CASSLPAGVPDTQYF. The CDR3 coding sequence is TGCGCCAGCAGCTTGCCAGCGGGGGTCCCAGATACGCAGTATTTT.